The 25 T cell receptor beta chains in this list originate from one sample, sequenced in a study of lymphopenia after photon versus proton radiotherapy. Profiled with immunoSEQ multiplex PCR; TCRdb holds only in-frame clones, not every one. Of fewer than 35,000 clones in the sample, about 88% were seen once. The sequenced sample was peripheral blood, obtained from a patient treated with proton-based radiotherapy. Every receptor here comes from a woman in her seventies with pancreatic cancer. Some clones in this sample may be carry-over from other donors' samples.

This chain connects TRBV7-6 to TRBJ2-2; 8 nucleotides line up with TRBD2. The CDR3 length is 17 residues. Germline V lookup: CDR1 SGHVS, CDR2 FNYEAQ. V gave up 1 base and J gave up 3 bases; unmatched junction bases: 7. CDR3 nucleotide sequence: TGTGCCAGCAGCTTAGAAGTCGCGGGGGGTTACACCGGGGAGCTGTTTTTT. Protein: CASSLEVAGGYTGELFF.

This clone was detected once. V gene TRBV28 combines with J gene TRBJ1-1; D remains ambiguous. The CDR3 is made up of 15 amino acids. V was cut by 7 bases and J by 1 base, with 16 bases left in between. Germline V gene sequence: CDR1 MDHEN, CDR2 SYDVKM. The CDR3 reads CASITVRGRNTEAFF. CDR3 DNA: TGTGCCAGCATTACTGTTCGGGGTAGGAACACTGAAGCTTTCTTT.

The CDR3 sequence: CASSSGLAGYNEQFF. CDR3 nucleotide sequence: TGTGCCAGCAGTTCGGGACTAGCGGGGTACAATGAGCAGTTCTTC. This chain connects TRBV28 to TRBJ2-1; 13 bases are shared with TRBD2. The V and J ends lost 4 bases and 4 bases, in that order; junction bases with no gene match: 1. Germline CDR1 and CDR2: MDHEN and SYDVKM. The CDR3 is 15 amino acids. Variable domain in full (rest from reference TRBV28 and TRBJ2-1): DVKVTQSSRYLVKRTGEKVFLECVQDMDHENMFWYRQDPGLGLRLIYFSYDVKMKEKGDIPEGYSVSREKKERFSLILESASTNQTSMYLCASSSGLAGYNEQFFGPGTRLTVL.

The rearrangement joins TRBV7-6 to TRBJ1-3; D uncertain. V lost 1 base to trimming and J lost 0 bases, with 10 bases between them. The V gene's germline CDR1 is SGHVS and CDR2 FNYEAQ. The CDR3 is 16 amino acids. This chain's CDR3 is CASSLEAAGSGNTIYF. CDR3 nucleotides: TGTGCCAGCAGCTTAGAGGCCGCCGGCTCTGGAAACACCATATATTTT.

The chain uses TRBV28 and TRBJ2-7, with TRBD2 as a possible D gene (5 bases). Per germline, CDR1 MDHEN and CDR2 SYDVKM. Trimming took 5 bases from V and 2 from J, leaving 13 bases between them. This CDR3 region has 14 residues. CDR3 nucleotide sequence: TGTGCCAGCAGTCAGGAGGTTGTTCCCTACGAGCAGTACTTC. Residues: CASSQEVVPYEQYF.

The chain has TRBV5-4 and TRBJ1-3, with 7 bases lining up with TRBD1. Looked up from germline, CDR1 is SGHNT and CDR2 is YYREEE (reference sequence). The CDR3 extends over 15 amino acids. Trimming at V came to 5 bases and at J to 1 base, leaving 6 bases not matched to a gene. CDR3 in amino acids: CASSRDSGSGNTIYF. The CDR3 region has the DNA TGTGCCAGCAGTCGGGACAGTGGATCTGGAAACACCATATATTTT.

The rearrangement joins TRBV11-1 to TRBJ1-1; possible D gene TRBD1, 6 bases. CDR1 is SGHAT and CDR2 is FQDESV in the germline V gene (reference sequence). CDR3 size: 15 residues. The V gene lost 5 bases and the J gene lost 0 bases, with 13 bases spanning the gap. The CDR3 spells CASSQQGALNTEAFF. The CDR3 nucleotides read TGTGCCAGCAGCCAACAGGGTGCTCTGAACACTGAAGCTTTCTTT.

The V gene is TRBV6-4, the J gene TRBJ2-1; TRBD1 or TRBD2 may be the D gene (5 bases each). The CDR3 runs to 13 residues. V lost 0 bases, J lost 9 bases, and 9 bases lay in between. CDR1 is MRHNA and CDR2 is SNTAGT in the germline V gene. The CDR3 is CASSDSGVGEQFF. CDR3 DNA: TGTGCCAGCAGTGACTCGGGGGTGGGTGAGCAGTTCTTC.

The gene calls are TRBV2 and TRBJ1-1; D not resolved. The CDR3 runs to 15 residues. Trimming took 4 bases from V and 1 from J, leaving 13 bases between them. Germline loops: CDR1 SNHLY, CDR2 FYNNEI. The CDR3 DNA is TGTGCCAGCAGTGTATTAGGGTGGGGGAACACTGAAGCTTTCTTT. Protein: CASSVLGWGNTEAFF.

In this sample, this clone turned up once. V is TRBV2 and J is TRBJ1-1; the D gene is possibly TRBD1 (6 bases). The CDR3 is made up of 14 amino acids. Trimming shortened V by 1 base and J by 0 bases, and 6 bases separated the two germline ends. Germline CDR1 and CDR2: SNHLY and FYNNEI. CDR3 DNA: TGTGCCAGCAGTGAAGGGACAGTGAACACTGAAGCTTTCTTT. Translated: CASSEGTVNTEAFF.

This clone showed up just a few times. J is TRBJ1-1 and V is TRBV2; D gene unclear. Germline CDR1 is SNHLY and CDR2 is FYNNEI. The CDR3 is 13 residues long. The V end lost 3 bases, the J end lost 3 bases, and 8 bases lay between the germline ends. The CDR3 nucleotides read TGTGCCAGCAGTGATTCCGGGTACACTGAAGCTTTCTTT. It codes for CASSDSGYTEAFF.

The rearrangement joins TRBV19 to TRBJ1-5; D remains ambiguous. The length of the CDR3 is 11 residues. Germline values: CDR1 LNHDA, CDR2 SQIVND (reference sequence). Trimming removed 4 bases at V and 6 bases at J, with 4 bases between. The CDR3 sequence: CASSKGQPQHF. CDR3 DNA sequence: TGTGCCAGTAGTAAAGGTCAGCCCCAGCATTTT.

The chain carries TRBV9 and TRBJ1-5; 7 bases agree with TRBD1. Germline CDR1 SGDLS, CDR2 YYNGEE. V lost 4 bases and J lost 3; bases outside the gene matches: 7. This CDR3 is 15 amino acids long. The CDR3 DNA follows: TGTGCCAGCAGCCCAGGGGGGACAGCCAATCAGCCCCAGCATTTT. Its protein is CASSPGGTANQPQHF. The full variable domain, rest sourced from reference TRBV9 and TRBJ1-5, is DSGVTQTPKHLITATGQRVTLRCSPRSGDLSVYWYQQSLDQGLQFLIQYYNGEERAKGNILERFSAQQFPDLHSELNLSSLELGDSALYFCASSPGGTANQPQHFGDGTRLSIL.

This chain links TRBV5-1 with TRBJ2-2; D unclear. Trimming pared 0 bases from V and 6 bases from J, leaving 12 bases between. The CDR3 sequence is 15 residues long. CDR1 and CDR2 (germline): SGHRS, YFSETQ. The CDR3 DNA follows: TGCGCCAGCAGCTTGGTTGACCCTTGGGCCGGGGAGCTGTTTTTT. It is translated as CASSLVDPWAGELFF.

A remark on this clone: The junction departs from the called germline gene at one end, perhaps through a read error. This chain joins TRBV19 and TRBJ2-2, with a weak D call TRBD2 (5 bases). The CDR3 is 12 residues long. The germline V gene has CDR1 LNHDA and CDR2 SQIVND (reference sequence). CDR3 amino acids: CASSSKVGKLFF. In nucleotides, the CDR3 is TGTGCCAGTAGTTCCAAGGTCGGGAAGCTGTTTTTT.

The genes are TRBV11-1 and TRBJ2-1; 10 bases are a match to TRBD1. Losses at the gene ends were 5 bases for V and 0 bases for J; bases not matched to a gene: 7. CDR1 is SGHAT and CDR2 is FQDESV in the germline V gene (reference sequence). This CDR3 spans 17 amino acids. For the CDR3, the DNA is TGTGCCAGCAGCCGTAGACAGGGGGCTAGCTCCTACAATGAGCAGTTCTTC. It codes for CASSRRQGASSYNEQFF. Drawing the rest from reference TRBV11-1 and TRBJ2-1, the complete variable domain is EAEVAQSPRYKITEKSQAVAFWCDPISGHATLYWYRQILGQGPELLVQFQDESVVDDSQLPKDRFSAERLKGVDSTLKIQPAELGDSAMYLCASSRRQGASSYNEQFFGPGTRLTVL.

This clone came up once. The chain carries TRBV29-1 and TRBJ1-5; perhaps TRBD1 as D (6 bases). Per the germline V gene, CDR1 is SQVTM and CDR2 is ANQGSEA. Trimming left V 2 bases short and J 1 base short, with 12 bases between. The CDR3 covers 15 residues. The CDR3 loop reads CSVELAGASNQPQHF. The CDR3 nucleotides read TGCAGCGTTGAACTGGCAGGGGCAAGCAATCAGCCCCAGCATTTT.

This rearrangement joins TRBV28 to TRBJ2-7; D gene ambiguous. The CDR3 length is 13 residues. The ends were cut back, 7 bases at V and 2 bases at J, with 12 bases in the middle. Germline-derived CDR1 and CDR2 are MDHEN and SYDVKM. The CDR3: CASMKVVPYEQYF. CDR3 DNA: TGTGCCAGCATGAAGGTCGTACCCTACGAGCAGTACTTC.

This clone was counted a few times. CDR3: CASSQDLQFSGNTIYF. The CDR3 DNA reads TGCGCCAGCAGCCAAGATCTTCAGTTCTCTGGAAACACCATATATTTT. The chain has TRBV4-3 and TRBJ1-3; D is unresolved. The V end was cut by 0 bases, the J end by 0 bases, with 9 bases between. Per germline, CDR1 LGHNA and CDR2 YSLEER. This CDR3 comprises 16 residues.

The chain carries TRBV5-1 and TRBJ1-1; D unresolved. Germline loops: CDR1 SGHRS, CDR2 YFSETQ. V lost 0 bases and J 0 bases, leaving 3 bases between the germline ends. The CDR3 covers 13 residues. For the CDR3, the DNA is TGCGCCAGCAGCTTGGCCCTGAACACTGAAGCTTTCTTT. Encoded protein: CASSLALNTEAFF. The full variable domain, in which reference TRBV5-1 and TRBJ1-1 provide the parts outside the CDR3, is KAGVTQTPRYLIKTRGQQVTLSCSPISGHRSVSWYQQTPGQGLQFLFEYFSETQRNKGNFPGRFSGRQFSNSRSEMNVSTLELGDSALYLCASSLALNTEAFFGQGTRLTVV.

This chain connects TRBV7-2 to TRBJ2-5, with a possible D match to TRBD1 (7 bases). The germline V and J ends were trimmed by 4 bases and 4 bases, with 28 bases remaining between them. CDR3 length: 19 amino acids. Germline CDR1 reads SGHTA; CDR2 reads FQGNSA. Here the CDR3 DNA reads TGTGCCAGCAGCTGGGGCGGCGGGATTACAGGGGCTAAGGGAGAGACCCAGTACTTC. Translating gives CASSWGGGITGAKGETQYF.

This clone was seen only a few times. The chain links TRBV7-9 to TRBJ2-3, with TRBD2 as a possible D gene (5 bases). Germline V gene lookup returns CDR1 SEHNR and CDR2 FQNEAQ (reference sequence). The V and J ends lost 4 bases and 14 bases respectively, with 16 bases between them. CDR3 size: 12 residues. The CDR3 protein is CASSSIAHDLYF. The DNA of the CDR3 is TGTGCCAGCAGCTCCATAGCGCACGACCTGTATTTT. The variable domain in full, with the rest retrieved from reference TRBV7-9 and TRBJ2-3, is DTGVSQNPRHKITKRGQNVTFRCDPISEHNRLYWYRQTLGQGPEFLTYFQNEAQLEKSRLLSDRFSAERPKGSFSTLEIQRTEQGDSAMYLCASSSIAHDLYFGPGTRLTVL.

The chain joins TRBV5-1 to TRBJ2-7; 8 bases are shared with TRBD1. From germline, CDR1 is SGHRS and CDR2 YFSETQ. Germline trimming cut 4 bases from V and 0 bases from J; bases unmatched to any gene: 6. The CDR3 has 15 residues. The chain's CDR3 is CASSLSTGGSYEQYF. CDR3 coding DNA: TGCGCCAGCAGCCTGAGTACAGGGGGCTCCTACGAGCAGTACTTC.

There are a few counts of this clone. The chain uses TRBV11-2 and TRBJ2-2; D remains ambiguous. Per germline, CDR1 SGHAT and CDR2 FQNNGV. V shed 5 bases and J shed 2 bases, with 9 bases lying between them. The CDR3 runs to 14 residues. CDR3 DNA: TGTGCCAGCAGCCGCCGAGGCAACACCGGGGAGCTGTTTTTT. It encodes CASSRRGNTGELFF.

The chain links TRBV6-5 to TRBJ2-7; maybe TRBD2 (7 bases). The CDR3 length is 14 residues. V dropped 3 bases and J dropped 4 bases, with 13 bases sitting between them. The germline CDR1 and CDR2 sequences are MNHEY and SVGAGI. In nucleotides, the CDR3 is TGTGCCAGCAGTTATAGGACAGCGGGATACGAGCAGTACTTC. Translated, it gives CASSYRTAGYEQYF.